This T cell receptor beta chain was documented in a study of blood T cell repertoires in COVID-19. Study details: Sites in the United States, Italy and Spain provided acute and convalescent COVID-19 samples.

Germline V gives CDR1 LNHDA, CDR2 SQIVND (reference sequence). Trimming stripped 6 bases from V and 8 bases from J, with 13 bases between. This CDR3 spans 13 amino acids. This clone was seen just once. Generated by immunoSEQ multiplex PCR, the TCRdb table keeps only in-frame clones and is missing some. This sample has some 200,000 clones, with just over 85% found just once. The V and J genes are TRBV19 and TRBJ1-4; possibly TRBD1 for D (5 bases). The specimen was peripheral blood. The sequence was collected from a man aged 18 to 29 with active or convalescent COVID-19. CDR3 DNA sequence: TGTGCCAGTAGCCGACAGTCTGACGAAAAACTGTTTTTT. Its protein is CASSRQSDEKLFF.